The 28 T cell receptor beta chains listed next were all sequenced from one sample in a study of immune evolution from preneoplasia to lung adenocarcinoma. The assay was immunoSEQ multiplex PCR, and TCRdb's table has in-frame clones only and misses some. The repertoire holds some 12,000 clones, about nine tenths seen once, with roughly 3.6% in the top ten. The sequenced sample was FFPE invasive lung adenocarcinoma tissue. These receptors all stem from a person between 65 and 79 years old with invasive lung adenocarcinoma.

The CDR3 DNA follows: TGTGCCAGTGAGGGAATTAACTATGGCTACACCTTC. This sequence encodes CASEGINYGYTF. This sequence joins TRBV19 and TRBJ1-2; D is unclear. In germline, CDR1 is LNHDA, CDR2 SQIVND (reference sequence). Trimming left V 8 bases short and J 1 base short, with 8 bases between. CDR3 size: 12 residues.

This chain's CDR3 is CASSDSGGGGYTF. CDR3 DNA sequence: TGTGCCAGCAGTGACTCTGGGGGAGGCGGCTACACCTTC. The chain uses TRBV2 and TRBJ1-2; tentatively, D is TRBD1 (5 bases). The germline gives CDR1 SNHLY, CDR2 FYNNEI. This CDR3 has 13 residues. Trimming shortened V by 3 bases and J by 8 bases, and 13 bases separated the two germline ends.

This chain joins TRBV19 and TRBJ2-7, with no clear D. Per germline, CDR1 LNHDA and CDR2 SQIVND (reference sequence). Trimming pared 5 bases from V and 0 bases from J, leaving 8 bases between. The length of the CDR3 is 13 residues. CDR3 region: CASSPGRSYEQYF. The CDR3 DNA reads TGTGCCAGTAGTCCCGGTCGCTCCTACGAGCAGTACTTC.

The gene calls are TRBV5-6 and TRBJ1-2, with 10 positions matching TRBD1. Looked up from germline, CDR1 is SGHDT and CDR2 is YYEEEE. The length of the CDR3 is 15 residues. The V and J ends lost 3 bases and 5 bases, in that order; junction bases with no gene match: 7. The CDR3, as DNA: TGTGCCAGCAGCTGGAGGGACAGGGGTTGGTATGGCTACACCTTC. This codes for CASSWRDRGWYGYTF.

The gene calls are TRBV27 and TRBJ1-2; 7 bases are shared with TRBD1. From germline, CDR1 is MNHEY and CDR2 SMNVEV (reference sequence). This CDR3 comprises 13 residues. V lost 5 bases, J lost 6 bases, and 6 bases stayed unmatched. The CDR3 is CASSPRDSNGYTF. DNA for the CDR3: TGTGCCAGCAGTCCCCGGGACAGTAATGGCTACACCTTC.

This chain links TRBV5-1 with TRBJ1-1; possibly TRBD1 for D (5 bases). The germline CDR1 and CDR2 sequences are SGHRS and YFSETQ. There are 15 residues in the CDR3. The V gene lost 0 bases and the J gene lost 0 bases, with 9 bases spanning the gap. In DNA form, the CDR3 reads TGCGCCAGCAGCTTGGATAGGGGATTGAACACTGAAGCTTTCTTT. Amino acids: CASSLDRGLNTEAFF.

The chain is built from TRBV10-3 and TRBJ2-5; no definite D call. Germline CDR1 and CDR2: ENHRY and SYGVKD. V lost 6 bases to trimming and J lost 2 bases, with 13 bases between them. The CDR3 contains 14 residues. The DNA of the CDR3 is TGTGCCATCAGGACTTCTAGGGAACAAGAGACCCAGTACTTC. Translation gives CAIRTSREQETQYF.

The gene calls are TRBV2 and TRBJ1-1, with D hard to call. Germline loops: CDR1 SNHLY, CDR2 FYNNEI. The CDR3 has 12 residues. V was trimmed by 6 bases and J by 0 bases, leaving 5 bases between them. The CDR3 nucleotides read TGTGCCAGCAGCAAGATGAACACTGAAGCTTTCTTT. Translation gives CASSKMNTEAFF.

The rearrangement joins TRBV19 to TRBJ1-5; 8 bases agree with TRBD1. The CDR3 extends over 15 amino acids. Germline V gene sequence: CDR1 LNHDA, CDR2 SQIVND (reference sequence). With 7 bases clipped from V and 9 bases from J, the junction kept 14 bases outside the gene matches. The CDR3 region has the DNA TGTGCCAGTACGCCGAGCGGGACAGGCGATCTGCCCCAGCATTTT. Residues: CASTPSGTGDLPQHF.

The chain carries TRBV5-8 and TRBJ1-2, with D perhaps TRBD1 (6 bases). The ends were cut back, 3 bases at V and 4 bases at J, with 16 bases in the middle. Germline CDR1 SGHTS, CDR2 YDEGEE. The CDR3 is 15 residues long. CDR3 nucleotide sequence: TGTGCCAGCAGCTCTCGACGGGGGCCAGTCTATGGCTACACCTTC. Translating it yields CASSSRRGPVYGYTF.

V usage is TRBV4-2 and J usage is TRBJ1-2, with D perhaps TRBD1 (6 bases). The CDR3 contains 13 residues. Deletions cut 1 base from V and 6 bases from J, with 9 bases between. Per the germline V gene, CDR1 is LGHNA and CDR2 is YNFKEQ. Here the CDR3 reads CASSQAGGDGYTF. DNA of the CDR3: TGTGCCAGCAGCCAAGCTGGGGGCGATGGCTACACCTTC.

As regards this clone: One end of the junction is discordant with germline, which a read error may explain. The CDR3 here is CASSSRGGETQYF. CDR3 DNA: TGTGCTAGCAGCTCACGGGGGGGGGAGACCCAGTACTTC. This rearrangement joins TRBV7-7 to TRBJ2-5; 8 nucleotides agree with TRBD2. The germline V gene encodes CDR1 SSHAT and CDR2 FNYEAQ (reference sequence). This CDR3 has 13 amino acids.

The CDR3 region is CASSSHGEINYGYTF. The CDR3 nucleotides are TGTGCCAGCAGTTCTCACGGGGAGATTAACTATGGCTACACCTTC. This chain links TRBV28 with TRBJ1-2; D uncertain. Trimming took 4 bases from V and 1 from J, leaving 13 bases between them. This CDR3 spans 15 amino acids. Germline assignment: CDR1 MDHEN and CDR2 SYDVKM.

J is TRBJ2-5 and V is TRBV28; 9 bases align to TRBD1. J lost 2 bases, V lost 3 bases, and 25 bases had no gene match. Germline V gene sequence: CDR1 MDHEN, CDR2 SYDVKM. CDR3 length equals 22 residues. The CDR3 region is CASSLDRGSILYRGGPQETQYF. Here the CDR3 DNA reads TGTGCCAGCAGTTTGGACAGGGGCTCTATTCTTTACCGCGGGGGCCCACAAGAGACCCAGTACTTC.

V usage is TRBV6-5 and J usage is TRBJ1-2; 9 nucleotides align to TRBD1. V lost 2 bases to trimming and J lost 8 bases; unmatched junction nucleotides: 9. The CDR3 loop spans 15 amino acids. In germline, CDR1 is MNHEY, CDR2 SVGAGI. The CDR3 nucleotides read TGTGCCAGCAGTTACCGGGTACAGGGGGCTAAAGGCTACACCTTC. Protein product: CASSYRVQGAKGYTF.

The V and J genes are TRBV9 and TRBJ1-2, with 7 bases aligning to TRBD1. CDR3 length: 13 residues. V was pared by 0 bases and J by 5 bases, with 1 base of the junction left unmatched. Germline assignment: CDR1 SGDLS and CDR2 YYNGEE. The CDR3 spells CASSVEQGYGYTF. CDR3 nucleotides: TGTGCCAGCAGCGTAGAACAGGGGTATGGCTACACCTTC.

The DNA for the CDR3 is TGTGCCACTCGACGGGGGATGCAAGAGACCCAGTACTTC. Its protein product is CATRRGMQETQYF. V and J are TRBV6-5 and TRBJ2-5; weak D call: TRBD2 (6 bases). Per germline, CDR1 MNHEY and CDR2 SVGAGI. Trimming shortened V by 10 bases and J by 2 bases, and 14 bases separated the two germline ends. This CDR3 spans 13 amino acids.

The chain is built from TRBV28 and TRBJ1-2; 7 bases line up with TRBD1. The CDR3 spans 12 residues. The J segment lost 8 bases and the V segment lost 7 bases, leaving 7 bases of the junction unmatched. Germline V gene lookup returns CDR1 MDHEN and CDR2 SYDVKM. CDR3 sequence: CASTPPGGGYTF. The DNA for the CDR3 is TGTGCCAGCACCCCGCCAGGGGGGGGCTACACCTTC.

The rearrangement joins TRBV10-2 to TRBJ2-3, with D unclear. Germline V gene data show CDR1 as WSHSY and CDR2 as SAAADI. Trimming took off 6 bases at V and 4 bases at J, with 5 bases between the two ends. This CDR3 comprises 11 residues. The CDR3: CASSGPDTQYF. The DNA for the CDR3 is TGCGCCAGCAGCGGTCCAGATACGCAGTATTTT.

The V call is TRBV11-2, the J call TRBJ1-1, with 10 bases that match TRBD1. The V gene end was trimmed by 5 bases and the J gene end by 11 bases; junction bases not matched to a gene: 5. This CDR3 contains 12 residues. Germline assignment: CDR1 SGHAT and CDR2 FQNNGV. CDR3 region: CASSVTGGRAFF. Written as DNA, the CDR3 is TGTGCCAGCAGCGTGACAGGGGGCCGGGCTTTCTTT.

This clone was counted only a few times. CDR3 loop: CASSTWEDTGELFF. The CDR3 DNA follows: TGCGCCAGCAGCACCTGGGAAGACACCGGGGAGCTGTTTTTT. This chain uses TRBV5-1 with TRBJ2-2; D is ambiguous. Deletions cut 4 bases from V and 3 bases from J, with 10 bases between. CDR1 and CDR2 from the germline V gene are SGHRS and YFSETQ. The CDR3 sequence is 14 residues long.

This chain connects TRBV4-1 to TRBJ2-1; D may be TRBD1 (6 bases). Trimming removed 5 bases from V and 3 bases from J, with 17 bases in between. CDR1 and CDR2 from the germline V gene are MGHRA and YSYEKL. The CDR3 runs to 16 residues. The CDR3 protein is CASSGAGQKNYNEQFF. The CDR3 DNA reads as TGCGCCAGCAGCGGCGCCGGACAGAAAAACTACAATGAGCAGTTCTTC.

V and J are TRBV5-1 and TRBJ2-2, with 12 nucleotides matching TRBD2. Per the germline V gene, CDR1 is SGHRS and CDR2 is YFSETQ. This CDR3 contains 18 residues. V lost 3 bases, J lost 1 base, and 7 bases stayed unmatched. The DNA of the CDR3 is TGCGCCAGCAGCTCCATGAGGACTAGCGGGATGAACACCGGGGAGCTGTTTTTT. This encodes CASSSMRTSGMNTGELFF.

The chain is built from TRBV28 and TRBJ1-5; the match to TRBD1 covers 7 bases. The junction had 5 bases not matched to a gene; V was cut back by 6 bases and J by 3 bases. The germline CDR1 and CDR2 sequences are MDHEN and SYDVKM. The CDR3 has 14 residues. In nucleotides, the CDR3 is TGTGCCAGCAGCCGGACAGGATTCAATCAGCCCCAGCATTTT. Translating it yields CASSRTGFNQPQHF.

The V call is TRBV7-3, the J call TRBJ2-5, with D possibly matching TRBD1 (6 bases). V was trimmed by 4 bases and J by 5 bases, leaving 11 bases between them. CDR1 is SGHTA, CDR2 FQGTGA, per germline. The CDR3 consists of 13 residues. As DNA, the CDR3 is TGTGCCAGCAGCTCCCAGGGGTTCGAGACCCAGTACTTC. Translation gives CASSSQGFETQYF.

This chain connects TRBV10-3 to TRBJ2-2, with D uncertain. The length of the CDR3 is 15 residues. V was shortened by 3 bases and J by 1 base, with 9 bases between the two germline ends. Germline V gene data show CDR1 as ENHRY and CDR2 as SYGVKD. The CDR3 DNA reads TGTGCCATCAGTGACGTTATACAGAACACCGGGGAGCTGTTTTTT. Residues: CAISDVIQNTGELFF.

This clone was seen more than once but under ten times. V is TRBV2 and J is TRBJ1-5, with D maybe TRBD1 (5 bases). V was shortened by 6 bases and J by 7 bases, with 13 bases between the two germline ends. Per the germline V gene, CDR1 is SNHLY and CDR2 is FYNNEI. This CDR3 comprises 13 residues. CDR3 DNA: TGTGCCAGCAGCCAAGATGGGGGACAGCCCCAGCATTTT. Encoded protein: CASSQDGGQPQHF.

The chain recombines TRBV28 with TRBJ1-5, with 9 bases that match TRBD1. V trimming: 4 bases; J trimming: 6 bases; junction bases outside the gene matches: 4. Germline V gives CDR1 MDHEN, CDR2 SYDVKM. The CDR3 contains 14 residues. The CDR3 nucleotides are TGTGCCAGCAGTTACGGGACAGGGTTTCAGCCCCAGCATTTT. Translation gives CASSYGTGFQPQHF.